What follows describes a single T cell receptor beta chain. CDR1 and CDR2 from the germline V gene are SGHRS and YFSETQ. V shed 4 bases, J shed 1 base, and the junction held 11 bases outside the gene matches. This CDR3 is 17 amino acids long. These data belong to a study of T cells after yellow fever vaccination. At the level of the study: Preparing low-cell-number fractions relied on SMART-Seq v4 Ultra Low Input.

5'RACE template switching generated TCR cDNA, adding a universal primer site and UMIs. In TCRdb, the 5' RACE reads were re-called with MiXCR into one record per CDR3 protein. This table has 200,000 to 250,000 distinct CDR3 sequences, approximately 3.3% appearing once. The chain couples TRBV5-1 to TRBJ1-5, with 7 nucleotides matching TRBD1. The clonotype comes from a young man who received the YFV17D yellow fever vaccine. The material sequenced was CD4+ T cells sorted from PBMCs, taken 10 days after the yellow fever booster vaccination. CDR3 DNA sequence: TGCGCCAGCAGCACCGGACAGGTTGGGATGAGCAATCAGCCCCAGCATTTT. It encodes CASSTGQVGMSNQPQHF. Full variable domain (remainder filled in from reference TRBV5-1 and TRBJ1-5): KAGVTQTPRYLIKTRGQQVTLSCSPISGHRSVSWYQQTPGQGLQFLFEYFSETQRNKGNFPGRFSGRQFSNSRSEMNVSTLELGDSALYLCASSTGQVGMSNQPQHFGDGTRLSIL.